The text below deals with one T cell receptor beta chain. The authors took blood RNA from unsorted whole blood and also extracted germline DNA. The V end lost 3 bases, the J end lost 4 bases, and 12 bases lay between the germline ends. This CDR3 has 14 residues. From germline, CDR1 is MDHEN and CDR2 SYDVKM. The source of the sample is a study of tumor-infiltrating lymphocytes in primary liver carcinoma. With a constant-region primer, TCR beta cDNA was made from around 520 ng of total RNA. Generation of the TCR beta libraries relied on three nested multiplex PCR rounds using slightly modified ARM-PCR. Investigators reported that the first two PCR rounds, at roughly 10 cycles each, used TRBV1-TRBV30 forward primers with a C-beta reverse primer. TCRdb recomputed calls from the multiplex PCR reads with MiXCR, one row per CDR3 protein. The profile shows about 300,000 distinct CDR3 sequences, 60% to 80% of them singletons.

Sequencing was done on a sample of peripheral blood. This TCR came from a man in his forties or fifties with primary liver carcinoma and hepatitis B virus infection. The gene calls are TRBV28 and TRBJ1-1; D is undetermined. The CDR3 loop reads CASSLGGPTTEAFF. CDR3 coding DNA: TGTGCCAGCAGTTTGGGAGGCCCAACCACTGAAGCTTTCTTT.